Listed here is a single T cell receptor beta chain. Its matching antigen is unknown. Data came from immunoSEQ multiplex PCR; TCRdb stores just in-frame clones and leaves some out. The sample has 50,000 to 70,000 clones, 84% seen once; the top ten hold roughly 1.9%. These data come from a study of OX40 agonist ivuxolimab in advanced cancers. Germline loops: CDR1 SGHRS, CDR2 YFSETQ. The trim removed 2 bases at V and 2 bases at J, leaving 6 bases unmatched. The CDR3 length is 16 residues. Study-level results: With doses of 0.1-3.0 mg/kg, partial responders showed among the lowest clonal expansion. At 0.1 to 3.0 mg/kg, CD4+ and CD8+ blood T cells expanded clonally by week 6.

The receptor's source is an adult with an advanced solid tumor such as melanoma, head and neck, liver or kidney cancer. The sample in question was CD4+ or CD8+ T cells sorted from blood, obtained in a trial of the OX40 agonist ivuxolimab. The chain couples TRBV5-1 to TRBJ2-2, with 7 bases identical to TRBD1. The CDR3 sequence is CASSFSGGINTGELFF. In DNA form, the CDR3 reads TGCGCCAGCAGCTTCTCAGGGGGAATAAACACCGGGGAGCTGTTTTTT.